The rows below give T cell receptor beta chains drawn from one sample of a study of control samples from healthy donors and cancer patients. Produced via immunoSEQ multiplex PCR; TCRdb's table is partial and in-frame only. The sample contains 130,000 to 150,000 clones, roughly 92% of which appear only once. The material sequenced was blood. The receptors come from a man aged 25 to 40 in good health. CDR3s include the opening cysteine and the closing phenylalanine or tryptophan. A D gene is named only where the DNA matches it firmly. Part of the rows lack a size; the others show once, few, many or a class for expanded clones.

len	abundance	j_gene	d_gene	v_gene	CDR3aa	CDR3nt
15	-	TRBJ2-7	-	TRBV11-3	CASSLEGMSSHEQYF	TGTGCCAGCAGCTTAGAGGGAATGAGTTCCCACGAGCAGTACTTC
17	-	TRBJ1-4	-	TRBV10-1	CASRGILGVTTNEKLFF	TGCGCCAGCAGAGGGATTTTAGGGGTTACAACTAATGAAAAACTGTTTTTT
13	-	TRBJ2-7	-	TRBV25-1	CASSDFGSYEQYF	TGTGCCAGCAGTGATTTCGGGTCCTACGAGCAGTACTTC
15	-	TRBJ1-2	TRBD1	TRBV10-3	CAISEQGADNYGYTF	TGTGCCATCAGTGAACAGGGGGCGGATAACTATGGCTACACCTTC
14	-	TRBJ1-1	-	TRBV7-9	CASKKTWEDTEAFF	TGTGCCAGCAAGAAAACATGGGAGGACACTGAAGCTTTCTTT
14	few	TRBJ1-2	-	TRBV19	CASNKDRRTNGYTF	TGTGCCAGTAATAAGGACAGAAGGACAAATGGCTACACCTTC
14	-	TRBJ2-7	-	TRBV6-1	CASSERADTYEQYF	TGTGCCAGCAGTGAAAGGGCAGATACCTACGAGCAGTACTTC
14	-	TRBJ2-7	TRBD1	TRBV28	CASRPRGLNYEQYF	TGTGCCAGCAGGCCCAGGGGGCTGAACTACGAGCAGTACTTC
16	-	TRBJ2-3	-	TRBV18	CASSPLMGPAVDTQYF	TGTGCCAGCTCACCACTGATGGGCCCTGCGGTGGATACGCAGTATTTT
15	-	TRBJ2-7	-	TRBV25-1	CASSGWTDESYEQYF	TGTGCCAGCAGTGGCTGGACAGACGAATCCTACGAGCAGTACTTC
15	-	TRBJ1-1	TRBD1	TRBV30	CAWLTYRGPLTEAFF	TGTGCCTGGCTAACTTACAGGGGGCCTCTCACTGAAGCTTTCTTT